A single sample is the source of the 20 T cell receptor beta chains below, sequenced in a study of beta chain features in type 1 diabetes. The entirety of the isolated RNA underwent reverse transcription, so expressed TCRB transcripts were sequenced. TCRdb keeps only in-frame clones here, not all; method: immunoSEQ multiplex PCR. The sample includes over 150,000 clones, roughly an eighth of them seen just once. The sequenced sample was central memory CD4+ T cells from blood. The receptors shown here come from a young woman in good health.

This chain links TRBV5-6 with TRBJ1-2; D ambiguous. V shed 4 bases and J shed 8 bases, with 18 bases lying between them. There are 14 residues in the CDR3. Germline CDR1 SGHDT, CDR2 YYEEEE. The CDR3 nucleotides read TGTGCCAGCAGCAGGGCCCCGGAGGGAGAAGGCTACACCTTC. Translated, it gives CASSRAPEGEGYTF.

The chain recombines TRBV28 with TRBJ2-7, with D possibly being TRBD1 (5 bases). This CDR3 is built from 14 residues. Trimming stripped 5 bases from V and 4 bases from J, with 15 bases between. Germline V gene data show CDR1 as MDHEN and CDR2 as SYDVKM. The CDR3 DNA reads as TGTGCCAGCAGTCCCCCGTACAGGTGGTACGAGCAGTACTTC. As protein: CASSPPYRWYEQYF.

This clone has just a few counts. J is TRBJ1-2 and V is TRBV7-2; TRBD1 agrees at 8 bases. Trimming at V came to 5 bases and at J to 3 bases, leaving 8 bases not matched to a gene. CDR1 and CDR2 from the germline V gene are SGHTA and FQGNSA. The CDR3 consists of 15 residues. The CDR3 spells CASSANRGKDYGYTF. CDR3 coding DNA: TGTGCCAGCAGCGCTAACAGGGGGAAGGACTATGGCTACACCTTC.

Only a few counts were recorded for this clone. CDR3 residues: CASSAQGIDTQYF. In DNA form, the CDR3 reads TGTGCCAGCAGCGCACAGGGAATAGATACGCAGTATTTT. This sequence joins TRBV13 and TRBJ2-3, with D perhaps TRBD1 (6 bases). CDR1 is PRHDT, CDR2 FYEKMQ, per germline (reference sequence). The CDR3 totals 13 residues. V gave up 5 bases and J gave up 5 bases, with 11 bases separating them.

The chain employs TRBV29-1 and TRBJ2-7; the match to TRBD2 covers 8 bases. CDR1 SQVTM and CDR2 ANQGSEA come from the germline V gene. This CDR3 contains 17 residues. J lost 0 bases, V lost 4 bases, and 14 bases had no gene match. DNA for the CDR3: TGCAGCGTTGGGGGACTAGGGTTAGGGGGGAGCTCCTACGAGCAGTACTTC. Protein: CSVGGLGLGGSSYEQYF.

This chain links TRBV7-8 with TRBJ2-7; a weak D match, TRBD1 (6 bases). There are 15 residues in the CDR3. V was trimmed by 6 bases and J by 4 bases, leaving 19 bases between them. Germline assignment: CDR1 SGHVS and CDR2 FQNEAQ. CDR3 sequence: CASSSDRPSVYEQYF. Written as DNA, the CDR3 is TGTGCCAGCAGTTCCGACAGGCCCAGCGTATACGAGCAGTACTTC. Together with reference TRBV7-8 and TRBJ2-7, the CDR3 gives the full variable domain: GAGVSQSPRYKVAKRGQDVALRCDPISGHVSLFWYQQALGQGPEFLTYFQNEAQLDKSGLPSDRFFAERPEGSVSTLKIQRTQQEDSAVYLCASSSDRPSVYEQYFGPGTRLTVT.

The J gene is TRBJ1-1, the V gene TRBV6-5, with 7 bases aligning to TRBD1. Germline V lookup: CDR1 MNHEY, CDR2 SVGAGI. The CDR3 runs to 12 residues. V trimming: 4 bases; J trimming: 8 bases; junction bases outside the gene matches: 4. CDR3 nucleotide sequence: TGTGCCAGCAGTTTGGGGGGACAGGAAGCTTTCTTT. As protein: CASSLGGQEAFF.

This rearrangement joins TRBV9 to TRBJ1-1; D unclear. Germline values: CDR1 SGDLS, CDR2 YYNGEE. The CDR3 is made up of 13 amino acids. V was trimmed by 4 bases and J by 1 base, leaving 8 bases between them. CDR3 in DNA: TGTGCCAGCAGCTTATCCAGGAACACTGAAGCTTTCTTT. Its protein product is CASSLSRNTEAFF.

The chain couples TRBV28 to TRBJ2-7, with 7 nucleotides matching TRBD1. The ends lost 6 bases at V and 3 bases at J; junction bases unmatched: 5. The CDR3 is 13 amino acids. From germline, CDR1 is MDHEN and CDR2 SYDVKM. This chain's CDR3 is CASRGTADYEQYF. CDR3 nucleotides: TGTGCCAGCAGGGGGACAGCCGACTACGAGCAGTACTTC.

There are a few counts of this clone. The junction departs from germline at one end; a sequencing error may be responsible. The DNA of the CDR3 is TGTGCCAGCAGCGTAACCGGGACAGGACCCCCGGGGCCCCAGCATTTT. This encodes CASSVTGTGPPGPQHF. The rearrangement joins TRBV7-3 to TRBJ1-5; 8 bases map to TRBD1. CDR3 length: 16 amino acids. Looked up from germline, CDR1 is SGHTA and CDR2 is FQGTGA.

The sample holds a few counts of this clone. The chain couples TRBV7-9 to TRBJ2-5; 11 nucleotides match TRBD1. The CDR3 consists of 15 residues. Trimming took 3 bases from V and 5 from J; bases not matched to a gene: 5. Germline CDR1 and CDR2: SEHNR and FQNEAQ (reference sequence). The CDR3 here is CASSFGQGAEETQYF. As DNA, the CDR3 is TGTGCCAGCAGCTTTGGACAGGGGGCGGAGGAGACCCAGTACTTC.

This clone was recorded a few times. The rearrangement links TRBV11-1 to TRBJ2-3; D is perhaps TRBD2 (6 bases). Germline V lookup: CDR1 SGHAT, CDR2 FQDESV (reference sequence). CDR3 length: 18 amino acids. Trimming took 2 bases from V and 3 from J, leaving 21 bases between them. CDR3 in amino acids: CASSLSSGGNDGTDTQYF. The DNA of the CDR3 is TGTGCCAGCAGCTTAAGTTCTGGCGGGAATGATGGGACAGATACGCAGTATTTT.

This clone appeared a few times. The chain links TRBV28 to TRBJ2-4; 9 bases agree with TRBD1. The J segment lost 0 bases and the V segment lost 6 bases, leaving 21 bases of the junction unmatched. This CDR3 region has 21 residues. The germline CDR1 and CDR2 sequences are MDHEN and SYDVKM. The CDR3 coding sequence is TGTGCCAGCAGAGGTAGTATTGGAGGACAGGGGTCTCTCGTAGCCAAAAACATTCAGTACTTC. It yields the protein CASRGSIGGQGSLVAKNIQYF.

This clone was picked up a small number of times. The chain links TRBV14 to TRBJ2-7; D might be TRBD2 (6 bases). The CDR3 is 16 amino acids. V lost 5 bases to trimming and J lost 7 bases, with 24 bases between them. CDR1 and CDR2 (germline): SGHDN, FVKESK. The CDR3 DNA sequence: TGTGCCAGCAGCGACCCCGGGACTCATCGAGGTGGGGAGCAGTACTTC. This gives the protein CASSDPGTHRGGEQYF.

The J gene is TRBJ2-5, the V gene TRBV14, with a tentative D call TRBD1 (5 bases). CDR3 length: 14 residues. Trimming shortened V by 5 bases and J by 5 bases, and 15 bases separated the two germline ends. Germline CDR1 reads SGHDN; CDR2 reads FVKESK. The CDR3 region is CASSSRRGGETQYF. CDR3 coding DNA: TGTGCCAGCAGCTCTCGAAGGGGCGGCGAGACCCAGTACTTC.

This clone was picked up a small number of times. This chain joins TRBV7-2 and TRBJ1-5; 7 bases map to TRBD1. Unmatched junction bases numbered 8, after V lost 5 bases and J lost 7 bases. Germline-derived CDR1 and CDR2 are SGHTA and FQGNSA. The CDR3 contains 14 residues. CDR3 bases: TGTGCCAGCAGCCCAGGGGGTAAAGGACAGCCCCAGCATTTT. Its translation is CASSPGGKGQPQHF.

This clone was counted between two and nine times. The gene calls are TRBV7-9 and TRBJ2-1; tentative D call: TRBD2 (5 bases). Germline lookup yields CDR1 SEHNR and CDR2 FQNEAQ (reference sequence). Trimming pared 3 bases from V and 9 bases from J, leaving 12 bases between. CDR3 length: 13 amino acids. The CDR3 sequence is CASSFTEGGEQFF. As DNA, the CDR3 is TGTGCCAGCAGCTTCACCGAGGGTGGTGAGCAGTTCTTC.

The chain joins TRBV25-1 to TRBJ2-1; D gene uncertain. The CDR3 has 11 residues. Germline CDR1 and CDR2: MGHDK and SYGVNS. The V and J ends lost 5 bases and 5 bases respectively, with 4 bases between them. CDR3 DNA: TGTGCCAGCAGTTTCAACAATGAGCAGTTCTTC. Translation: CASSFNNEQFF.

The chain recombines TRBV7-9 with TRBJ1-4; 7 nucleotides match TRBD1. The germline gives CDR1 SEHNR, CDR2 FQNEAQ (reference sequence). This CDR3 is built from 15 residues. Losses at the gene ends were 2 bases for V and 8 bases for J; bases not matched to a gene: 8. The CDR3 protein is CASSLSRQGGEKLFF. CDR3 nucleotides: TGTGCCAGCAGCTTATCTCGACAGGGAGGCGAAAAACTGTTTTTT.

This clone has a handful of counts. This chain joins TRBV11-2 and TRBJ2-4; weak D call: TRBD1 (6 bases). This CDR3 spans 12 amino acids. The V gene's germline CDR1 is SGHAT and CDR2 FQNNGV. Trimming removed 7 bases at V and 7 bases at J, with 11 bases between. The CDR3 DNA reads as TGTGCCAGCAACGCTCAGGGGAACATTCAGTACTTC. Its translation: CASNAQGNIQYF.